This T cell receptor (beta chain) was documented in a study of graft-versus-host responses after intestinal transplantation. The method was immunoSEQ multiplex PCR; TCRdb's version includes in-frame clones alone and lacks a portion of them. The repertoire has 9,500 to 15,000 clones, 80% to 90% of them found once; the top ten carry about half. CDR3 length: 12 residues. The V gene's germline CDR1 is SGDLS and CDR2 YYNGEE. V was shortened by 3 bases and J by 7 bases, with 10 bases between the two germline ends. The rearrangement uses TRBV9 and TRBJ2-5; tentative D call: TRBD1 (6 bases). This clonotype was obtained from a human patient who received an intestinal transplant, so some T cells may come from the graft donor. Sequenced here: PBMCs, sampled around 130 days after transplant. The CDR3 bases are TGTGCCAGCAGCGAAATGACAGGGACCCAGTACTTC. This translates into CASSEMTGTQYF. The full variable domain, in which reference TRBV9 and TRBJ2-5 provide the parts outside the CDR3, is DSGVTQTPKHLITATGQRVTLRCSPRSGDLSVYWYQQSLDQGLQFLIQYYNGEERAKGNILERFSAQQFPDLHSELNLSSLELGDSALYFCASSEMTGTQYFGPGTRLLVL.